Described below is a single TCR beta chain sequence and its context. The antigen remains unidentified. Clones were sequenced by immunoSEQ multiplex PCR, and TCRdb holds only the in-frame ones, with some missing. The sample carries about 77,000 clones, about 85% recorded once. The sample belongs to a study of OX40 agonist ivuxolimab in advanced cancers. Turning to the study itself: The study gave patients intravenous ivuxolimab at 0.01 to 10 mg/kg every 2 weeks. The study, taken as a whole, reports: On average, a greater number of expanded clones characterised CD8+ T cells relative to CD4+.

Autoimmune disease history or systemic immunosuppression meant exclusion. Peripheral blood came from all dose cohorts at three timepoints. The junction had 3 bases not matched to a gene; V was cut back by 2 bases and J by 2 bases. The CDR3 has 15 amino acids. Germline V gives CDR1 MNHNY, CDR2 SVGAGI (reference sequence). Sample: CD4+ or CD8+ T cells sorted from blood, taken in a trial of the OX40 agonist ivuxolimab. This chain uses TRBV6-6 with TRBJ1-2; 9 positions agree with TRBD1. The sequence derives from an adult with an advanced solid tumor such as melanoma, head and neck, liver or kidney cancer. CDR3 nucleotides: TGTGCCAGCAGTTACGAACAGGGGGCGAACTATGGCTACACCTTC. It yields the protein CASSYEQGANYGYTF.